The 32 T cell receptor beta chains reported below all come from one sample, sequenced in a study of tumor-infiltrating lymphocytes in primary liver carcinoma. Total RNA and DNA came together from roughly 20-30 mg of bulk tissue without cell sorting. A constant-region primer served to make TCR beta cDNA from approximately 490 ng total RNA. Researchers made the TCR beta libraries by running three nested multiplex PCR rounds with slightly modified ARM-PCR. TRBV1-TRBV30 forward primers paired with a C-beta reverse primer drove the first two PCR rounds, 10 cycles each. TCRdb reanalysed the multiplex PCR reads using MiXCR and keeps one entry per CDR3 protein. The data contain 95,000 to 150,000 distinct CDR3 sequences, less than 75% of them singletons. Input material: tumor-adjacent normal liver tissue. The receptors originated from a woman aged 55-70 years with primary liver carcinoma and hepatitis B virus infection.

For the CDR3, the DNA is TGCAGCGTTCCACAGGACCACACAGATACGCAGTATTTT. Amino acid sequence: CSVPQDHTDTQYF. This rearrangement joins TRBV29-1 to TRBJ2-3, with a tentative D call TRBD1 (5 bases). CDR1 and CDR2 from the germline V gene are SQVTM and ANQGSEA. Between the trimmed V and J ends, which lost 5 bases and 2 bases, there was a span of 11 bases. This CDR3 contains 13 residues.

Notes on this clonotype: Being one base from a much bigger clone, this may be a read error. Lacking the conserved final phenylalanine or tryptophan, this CDR3 likely reflects a read error. The rearrangement links TRBV10-3 to TRBJ2-1; TRBD2 aligns across 8 bases. Germline values: CDR1 ENHRY, CDR2 SYGVKD. There are 15 residues in the CDR3. The ends lost 1 base at V and 7 bases at J; junction bases unmatched: 6. CDR3 protein: CAISELGLGKNEQFL. The DNA of the CDR3 is TGTGCCATCAGTGAGTTGGGACTAGGGAAGAATGAGCAGTTCCTC.

As to this clonotype: This may arise from a read error, as a much more abundant clone is one base away. This chain joins TRBV7-9 and TRBJ2-2; possibly TRBD2 for D (6 bases). Germline loops: CDR1 SEHNR, CDR2 FQNEAQ (reference sequence). The CDR3 contains 12 residues. As DNA, the CDR3 is TGTGCCAGCAGCTTAGGTGGCGGGGAGCTGGTTTTT. Its translation is CASSLGGGELVF.

Details on this clonotype: Germline and junction disagree at one end, which may indicate a read error. V is TRBV12-3 or TRBV12-4 and J is TRBJ2-1; a possible D gene is TRBD1 (6 bases). The CDR3 consists of 18 residues. As DNA, the CDR3 is TGTGCTAGCAGTCCCGGGCTAACAGGGTCAAGCTCCTACAATGAGCAGTTCTTC. It specifies CASSPGLTGSSSYNEQFF.

In its sample, this clonotype was seen many times. This may be a read error, as it is one base from a much larger clone. This chain uses TRBV11-1 with TRBJ2-7; the match to TRBD1 covers 9 bases. Looked up from germline, CDR1 is SGHAT and CDR2 is FQDESV (reference sequence). There are 16 residues in the CDR3. The CDR3 region is CASSASGQGNSYEQCF. Written as DNA, the CDR3 is TGTGCCAGCAGCGCCTCGGGACAGGGCAACTCCTACGAGCAGTGCTTC.

A word on this clonotype: A junction boundary mismatches the germline segment, possibly from a read error. The rearrangement uses TRBV28 and TRBJ2-7; 9 bases are a match to TRBD2. This CDR3 has 14 amino acids. Per germline, CDR1 MDHEN and CDR2 SYDVKM. The CDR3 sequence is CTSSSSGVSYEQYF. The CDR3 DNA reads TGTACCAGCAGTTCTAGCGGGGTCTCCTACGAGCAGTACTTC.

This clonotype was counted at least ten times. J is TRBJ2-1 and V is TRBV6-2 or TRBV6-3, with D perhaps TRBD2 (6 bases). CDR3 length: 15 residues. Germline loops: CDR1 MNHEY, CDR2 SVGEGT. V gave up 6 bases and J gave up 4 bases, with 16 bases separating them. The CDR3 nucleotides read TGTGCCAGCAGCGCGGGACCCCACGCATACAATGAGCAGTTCTTC. It specifies CASSAGPHAYNEQFF.

Only a few counts were recorded for this clonotype. The gene calls are TRBV28 and TRBJ2-6; possible D gene TRBD2, 5 bases. Trimming took off 7 bases at V and 0 bases at J, with 7 bases between the two ends. Germline loops: CDR1 MDHEN, CDR2 SYDVKM. The CDR3 consists of 14 residues. The DNA for the CDR3 is TGTGCCAGCACGGGGTTCTCTGGGGCCAACGTCCTGACTTTC. Its translation is CASTGFSGANVLTF.

This chain uses TRBV6-5 with TRBJ1-1, with 7 bases aligning to TRBD1. The trim removed 9 bases at V and 3 bases at J, leaving 10 bases unmatched. Germline CDR1 and CDR2: MNHEY and SVGAGI. The CDR3 contains 14 residues. CDR3 region: CASRATGWDTEAFF. CDR3 bases: TGTGCCAGTAGGGCGACAGGGTGGGACACTGAAGCTTTCTTT.

In the case of this clonotype: No conserved phenylalanine or tryptophan is present at the end of the CDR3, so a read error is the likely explanation. The rearrangement joins TRBV11-2 to TRBJ2-5; D is unclear. Per germline, CDR1 SGHAT and CDR2 FQNNGV. CDR3 size: 11 residues. CDR3 DNA sequence: TGTGCCAGTAGCTTAGCAGAGACCCAGTACTCC. Amino acids: CASSLAETQYS.

This clonotype was counted many times. This CDR3 reads CASSYSGKQYF. Here the CDR3 DNA reads TGTGCCAGCAGTTACTCAGGGAAGCAGTATTTT. The chain carries TRBV28 and TRBJ2-3; maybe TRBD1 (5 bases). CDR1 MDHEN and CDR2 SYDVKM come from the germline V gene. V lost 4 bases and J 11 bases, leaving 10 bases between the germline ends. The CDR3 runs 11 residues.

This chain uses TRBV11-2 with TRBJ2-7, with D hard to call. The ends were cut back, 3 bases at V and 0 bases at J, with 12 bases in the middle. Per germline, CDR1 SGHAT and CDR2 FQNNGV. The CDR3 contains 15 residues. CDR3 nucleotide sequence: TGTGCCAGCAGCTTTAGTCAGGAAACCTCCTACGAGCAGTACTTC. Encoded protein: CASSFSQETSYEQYF.

This clonotype was seen just once. Germline and junction disagree at one end, which may indicate a read error. This chain uses TRBV28 with TRBJ2-3; a possible D gene is TRBD2 (6 bases). The V gene's germline CDR1 is MDHEN and CDR2 SYDVKM. The CDR3 sequence is 15 residues long. CDR3 residues: CASSFGGFTTDTQCF. For the CDR3, the DNA is TGTGCCAGCAGTTTTGGAGGGTTCACCACAGATACGCAGTGTTTT.

This clonotype was counted many times. J is TRBJ1-1 and V is TRBV14; no reliable D call. Germline V gene lookup returns CDR1 SGHDN and CDR2 FVKESK. V lost 5 bases and J 1 base, leaving 8 bases between the germline ends. CDR3 length equals 13 residues. CDR3 sequence reads: CASSLQWNTEAFF. The CDR3 DNA follows: TGTGCCAGCAGCTTACAGTGGAACACTGAAGCTTTCTTT.

There are a few counts of this clonotype. The chain couples TRBV11-2 to TRBJ2-5; TRBD2 is a possible D gene (6 bases). V lost 7 bases, J lost 4 bases, and 16 bases lay in between. The CDR3 sequence is 14 residues long. Germline V gene sequence: CDR1 SGHAT, CDR2 FQNNGV. The CDR3 bases are TGTGCCAGCAACTTCTATCAAGCGGGAGAGACCCAGTACTTC. Its translation is CASNFYQAGETQYF.

To note about this clonotype: One end of the junction varies from germline; a read error may be responsible. The chain joins TRBV29-1 to TRBJ2-4; D may be TRBD2 (6 bases). Germline-derived CDR1 and CDR2 are SQVTM and ANQGSEA. This CDR3 has 12 residues. The CDR3 reads CSIGTARGILYF. As DNA, the CDR3 is TGCAGCATTGGGACGGCGCGGGGCATTCTGTACTTC.

Worth noting for this clonotype: A much larger clone differs by one base, so this may be a read error. The rearrangement uses TRBV7-9 and TRBJ2-5, with TRBD1 matching 7 bases. The length of the CDR3 is 14 residues. With V trimmed by 5 bases and J by 3 bases, 6 bases remained unmatched. The germline gives CDR1 SEHNR, CDR2 FQNEAQ (reference sequence). CDR3 bases: TGTGCCAGCAGCCGAGAGACAGGGAAAGAGACCCAGTACTTC. It codes for CASSRETGKETQYF.

At least ten counts were recorded for this clonotype. The genes are TRBV30 and TRBJ1-2; D is possibly TRBD1 (5 bases). V was trimmed by 0 bases and J by 3 bases, leaving 23 bases between them. Per the germline V gene, CDR1 is GTSNPN and CDR2 is SVGIG (reference sequence). The CDR3 loop spans 18 amino acids. The CDR3 sequence is CAWSVQVVGTPRDYGYTF. DNA for the CDR3: TGTGCCTGGAGTGTACAGGTGGTGGGGACTCCCCGGGACTATGGCTACACCTTC. Full variable domain (remainder filled in from reference TRBV30 and TRBJ1-2): SQTIHQWPATLVQPVGSPLSLECTVEGTSNPNLYWYRQAAGRGLQLLFYSVGIGQISSEVPQNLSASRPQDRQFILSSKKLLLSDSGFYLCAWSVQVVGTPRDYGYTFGSGTRLTVV.

Concerning this clonotype: Germline is not matched at one junction end, which may reflect a read error. As DNA, the CDR3 is TGCGCCAGCGGCCAAGATACGGAGACAAGACTTTGCGAGCAGTACTTC. Translated, it gives CASGQDTETRLCEQYF. This chain uses TRBV4-1 with TRBJ2-7; D remains ambiguous. Germline V gene sequence: CDR1 MGHRA, CDR2 YSYEKL. The CDR3 has 16 amino acids.

CDR3 in DNA: TGTACTAGCAGTTCTAGTGGGGCAAACTACGAGCAGTACTTC. Protein product: CTSSSSGANYEQYF. V and J are TRBV6-5 and TRBJ2-7, with D perhaps matching TRBD2 (6 bases). Germline CDR1 and CDR2: MNHEY and SVGAGI. There are 14 residues in the CDR3.

This clonotype is judged medium-sized. The CDR3 region has the DNA TGTGCCAGCAGCGAGTGGCCCCGTGAGACCCAGTACTTC. Its translation: CASSEWPRETQYF. This chain uses TRBV11-2 with TRBJ2-5; D gene ambiguous. This CDR3 is 13 amino acids long. CDR1 is SGHAT, CDR2 FQNNGV, per germline. With 5 bases removed from V and 5 bases from J, the gap between germline ends came to 12 bases.

The V and J genes are TRBV18 and TRBJ2-7, with TRBD1 matching 9 bases. The CDR3 runs to 13 residues. Per the germline V gene, CDR1 is KGHSH and CDR2 is LQKENI. With 6 bases clipped from V and 6 bases from J, the junction kept 6 bases outside the gene matches. The CDR3 loop reads CASSPGTGSEQYF. The DNA for the CDR3 is TGTGCCAGCTCCCCCGGGACAGGGAGCGAGCAGTACTTC.

This chain links TRBV10-3 with TRBJ1-6; no clear D. CDR3 size: 13 residues. Germline V lookup: CDR1 ENHRY, CDR2 SYGVKD. The V end was cut by 3 bases, the J end by 12 bases, with 12 bases between. CDR3 coding DNA: TGTGCCATCAGTGACCATGGAAACAGACCCCTCCACTTT. As protein: CAISDHGNRPLHF.

On this clonotype: The conserved closing phenylalanine or tryptophan is absent in this CDR3, likely reflecting a read error. The CDR3 region has the DNA TGTGCCAGCAACGACGCAGGGGTGAAAATTGAAGCTTTCTTA. It translates to CASNDAGVKIEAFL. The chain combines TRBV6-5 with TRBJ1-1, with D tentatively TRBD1 (6 bases). V lost 7 bases to trimming and J lost 7 bases, with 19 bases between them. Germline loops: CDR1 MNHEY, CDR2 SVGAGI. There are 14 residues in the CDR3.

In regard to this clonotype: A much larger clone lies a single base off, so this may be a read error. The genes are TRBV28 and TRBJ1-6; D call uncertain. The germline gives CDR1 MDHEN, CDR2 SYDVKM. This CDR3 has 13 amino acids. This CDR3 reads CASSAGDNSSLHF. CDR3 coding DNA: TGTGCCAGCAGCGCGGGTGATAATTCATCCCTCCACTTT.

V and J are TRBV18 and TRBJ2-1; D is unresolved. The CDR3 loop spans 13 amino acids. Trimming removed 5 bases from V and 12 bases from J, with 17 bases in between. Germline V lookup: CDR1 KGHSH, CDR2 LQKENI. Written as DNA, the CDR3 is TGTGCCAGCTCAAAAGAGAGATTAGCAGCGCAGTTCTTC. Amino acids: CASSKERLAAQFF. The full variable domain, its missing parts supplied by reference TRBV18 and TRBJ2-1, is NAGVMQNPRHLVRRRGQEARLRCSPMKGHSHVYWYRQLPEEGLKFMVYLQKENIIDESGMPKERFSAEFPKEGPSILRIQQVVRGDSAAYFCASSKERLAAQFFGPGTRLTVL.

A word on this clonotype: This may arise from a read error, as a much more abundant clone is one base away. The CDR3 ends on some other residue instead of the conserved phenylalanine or tryptophan, so this is likely a read error. The CDR3 here is CASSLDREQYL. In DNA form, the CDR3 reads TGCGCCAGCAGCTTGGACAGAGAGCAGTACCTC. This chain uses TRBV5-1 with TRBJ2-7; D call uncertain. V shed 0 bases and J shed 7 bases, with 5 bases lying between them. This CDR3 is built from 11 residues. Germline V gene lookup returns CDR1 SGHRS and CDR2 YFSETQ.

In regard to this clonotype: A read error is possible here, since a much larger clone lies one base away. J is TRBJ2-3 and V is TRBV30, with a weak D call TRBD1 (5 bases). Germline V gene sequence: CDR1 GTSNPN, CDR2 SVGIG (reference sequence). This CDR3 comprises 12 residues. CDR3 in amino acids: CTWTFSTDTQYF. The CDR3 DNA reads as TGTACCTGGACATTCTCGACAGATACGCAGTATTTT.

Of note for this clonotype: Being one base from a much bigger clone, this may be a read error. This sequence joins TRBV21-1 and TRBJ2-7; no check of the table's D call, TRBD1, against the DNA was made. TRBV21-1 is reported as a pseudogene. This CDR3 has 15 residues. Written as DNA, the CDR3 is TGTGCCAGCAGCAAAGGGGTCGTGACAGGATACGAGCAGTACTTC. Translation: CASSKGVVTGYEQYF.

The J gene is TRBJ2-3, the V gene TRBV11-2; TRBD2 matches 7 bases. Germline CDR1 and CDR2: SGHAT and FQNNGV. This CDR3 has 17 amino acids. Losses at the gene ends were 5 bases for V and 11 bases for J; bases not matched to a gene: 22. For the CDR3, the DNA is TGTGCCAGCAGCCTAGCTGATCGCTCGCTCAGCGGGGTTATGCAGTATTTT. This codes for CASSLADRSLSGVMQYF. Filled out from reference TRBV11-2 and TRBJ2-3, the complete variable domain reads EAGVAQSPRYKIIEKRQSVAFWCNPISGHATLYWYQQILGQGPKLLIQFQNNGVVDDSQLPKDRFSAERLKGVDSTLKIQPAKLEDSAVYLCASSLADRSLSGVMQYFGPGTRLTVL.

The rearrangement joins TRBV6-5 to TRBJ2-1; 11 positions match TRBD1. This CDR3 has 20 amino acids. Germline CDR1 reads MNHEY; CDR2 reads SVGAGI. The DNA of the CDR3 is TGTACTAGCAGTTACTCGACACGTTCCGGGACAGGGGGCTCCTACAATGAGCAGTTCTTC. Amino acids: CTSSYSTRSGTGGSYNEQFF.

This clonotype showed up many times. The V call is TRBV6-1, the J call TRBJ1-6; D not certain. Trimming shortened V by 8 bases and J by 8 bases, and 16 bases separated the two germline ends. The CDR3 sequence is 14 residues long. The V gene's germline CDR1 is MNHNS and CDR2 SASEGT. The CDR3 loop reads CASPANTEHSPLHF. CDR3 bases: TGTGCCAGCCCTGCCAACACGGAACATTCACCCCTCCACTTT.